The 21 T cell receptor beta chains below were found in one sample sequenced in a study of T cell changes during pregnancy in multiple sclerosis. TCRdb keeps only in-frame clones here, not all; method: immunoSEQ multiplex PCR. The sample contains around 69,000 clones, roughly nine tenths of which appear only once. Source: CD8+ T cells from peripheral blood mononuclear cells, taken before pregnancy. Receptors were obtained from a female donor with multiple sclerosis, enrolled in a pregnancy study.

The CDR3 nucleotides read TGTGCCAGCAGCTTTGCAGGGCTGAGCACCGGGGAGCTGTTTTTT. Protein product: CASSFAGLSTGELFF. The chain employs TRBV13 and TRBJ2-2; possible D gene TRBD1, 5 bases. V dropped 3 bases and J dropped 4 bases, with 12 bases sitting between them. This CDR3 is 15 amino acids long. From germline, CDR1 is PRHDT and CDR2 FYEKMQ (reference sequence). The variable domain in full, with the rest retrieved from reference TRBV13 and TRBJ2-2, is AAGVIQSPRHLIKEKRETATLKCYPIPRHDTVYWYQQGPGQDPQFLISFYEKMQSDKGSIPDRFSAQQFSDYHSELNMSSLELGDSALYFCASSFAGLSTGELFFGEGSRLTVL.

The V call is TRBV10-3, the J call TRBJ2-1, with 13 bases lining up with TRBD2. Germline V gene sequence: CDR1 ENHRY, CDR2 SYGVKD. The CDR3 sequence is 15 residues long. The J segment lost 5 bases and the V segment lost 11 bases, leaving 9 bases of the junction unmatched. CDR3 bases: TGTGCCCTAAGCGGAGGACTAGCGGGGGACAATGAGCAGTTCTTC. It yields the protein CALSGGLAGDNEQFF.

The chain employs TRBV2 and TRBJ2-2, with D perhaps matching TRBD2 (6 bases). Looked up from germline, CDR1 is SNHLY and CDR2 is FYNNEI. This CDR3 has 14 residues. V lost 6 bases and J 1 base, leaving 9 bases between the germline ends. The CDR3: CASRGGRNTGELFF. In DNA, the CDR3 is TGTGCCAGCAGGGGGGGACGGAACACCGGGGAGCTGTTTTTT.

The chain links TRBV13 to TRBJ1-1, with D possibly being TRBD1 (5 bases). The germline V gene encodes CDR1 PRHDT and CDR2 FYEKMQ (reference sequence). The CDR3 contains 14 residues. V lost 0 bases and J 1 base, leaving 6 bases between the germline ends. The CDR3 region is CASSLGQGNTEAFF. The CDR3 DNA follows: TGTGCCAGCAGCTTAGGCCAGGGGAACACTGAAGCTTTCTTT.

CDR3: CASSGMGDRGTKAFF. The CDR3 DNA reads TGTGCCAGCAGCGGAATGGGGGACAGGGGGACTAAAGCTTTCTTT. The chain recombines TRBV9 with TRBJ1-1, with 11 bases matching TRBD1. The germline V gene encodes CDR1 SGDLS and CDR2 YYNGEE. Germline trimming cut 3 bases from V and 9 bases from J; bases unmatched to any gene: 10. The CDR3 sequence is 15 residues long.

This chain connects TRBV29-1 to TRBJ1-1, with D hard to call. V shed 5 bases and J shed 7 bases, with 14 bases lying between them. Germline V lookup: CDR1 SQVTM, CDR2 ANQGSEA. This CDR3 region has 12 residues. The CDR3 nucleotides are TGCAGCGTTTCAACTGCCGGGGTTGAAGCTTTCTTT. Translating it yields CSVSTAGVEAFF.

This rearrangement joins TRBV18 to TRBJ2-1, with 11 bases fitting TRBD2. This CDR3 region has 15 residues. The trim removed 1 base at V and 8 bases at J, leaving 4 bases unmatched. The germline gives CDR1 KGHSH, CDR2 LQKENI. The CDR3 nucleotides read TGTGCCAGCTCACCACTAGCGGGGGGGCAGGATGAGCAGTTCTTC. This codes for CASSPLAGGQDEQFF.

The gene calls are TRBV4-1 and TRBJ2-1, with TRBD2 as a possible D gene (6 bases). Germline V gene sequence: CDR1 MGHRA, CDR2 YSYEKL. V lost 1 base, J lost 1 base, and 11 bases lay in between. The CDR3 is 16 amino acids. DNA for the CDR3: TGCGCCAGCAGCCAAGGTAGCGGAGGATCCTACAATGAGCAGTTCTTC. As protein: CASSQGSGGSYNEQFF.

V and J are TRBV7-8 and TRBJ2-7, with 7 bases matching TRBD2. J was trimmed by 0 bases and V by 2 bases; bases with no gene match: 16. The CDR3 is 19 residues long. Germline V gene sequence: CDR1 SGHVS, CDR2 FQNEAQ. The CDR3 bases are TGTGCCAGCAGCTTAAGGTCCTCACCCGGGACTACAAGCTCCTACGAGCAGTACTTC. Amino acid sequence: CASSLRSSPGTTSSYEQYF.

The table lists this clone with a count of one. The rearrangement links TRBV18 to TRBJ1-4; 9 bases agree with TRBD1. CDR1 and CDR2 from the germline V gene are KGHSH and LQKENI. Losses at the gene ends were 8 bases for V and 0 bases for J; bases not matched to a gene: 16. This CDR3 spans 19 amino acids. This CDR3 is CASPYRDREVSATNEKLFF. The CDR3 bases are TGTGCCAGCCCCTACCGGGACAGGGAAGTCAGTGCAACTAATGAAAAACTGTTTTTT.

The chain has TRBV15 and TRBJ2-5; 11 bases match TRBD1. Germline trimming cut 3 bases from V and 3 bases from J; bases unmatched to any gene: 9. Per the germline V gene, CDR1 is LNHNV and CDR2 is YYDKDF (reference sequence). The CDR3 is 17 residues long. As DNA, the CDR3 is TGTGCCACCAGCAGGGACAGGGGGCGGTGGGAGAAAGAGACCCAGTACTTC. Protein: CATSRDRGRWEKETQYF.

The rearrangement joins TRBV9 to TRBJ2-5, with TRBD2 identical over 13 bases. The V gene end was trimmed by 3 bases and the J gene end by 4 bases; junction bases not matched to a gene: 3. This CDR3 contains 15 residues. Germline V gene data show CDR1 as SGDLS and CDR2 as YYNGEE. In nucleotides, the CDR3 is TGTGCCAGCAGCGAGGGACTAGCGGGGTCAGAGACCCAGTACTTC. This translates into CASSEGLAGSETQYF.

The chain links TRBV4-1 to TRBJ2-3, with D hard to call. This CDR3 is built from 13 residues. Trimming cost V 5 bases and J 5 bases, with 11 bases left between them. Per germline, CDR1 MGHRA and CDR2 YSYEKL. CDR3 sequence reads: CASSAPLGDTQYF. The DNA for the CDR3 is TGCGCCAGCAGCGCGCCGCTAGGAGATACGCAGTATTTT.

The rearrangement joins TRBV27 to TRBJ1-1; tentatively, D is TRBD1 (6 bases). Looked up from germline, CDR1 is MNHEY and CDR2 is SMNVEV (reference sequence). The CDR3 loop spans 15 amino acids. Trimming cost V 2 bases and J 3 bases, with 13 bases left between them. The CDR3 nucleotides are TGTGCCAGCAGTTTAATTGGGGGCCGCGACACTGAAGCTTTCTTT. Protein: CASSLIGGRDTEAFF.

The chain employs TRBV6-5 and TRBJ2-7; 7 positions agree with TRBD2. The CDR3 is 14 amino acids. Germline CDR1 MNHEY, CDR2 SVGAGI. V trimming: 2 bases; J trimming: 3 bases; junction bases outside the gene matches: 4. Here the CDR3 DNA reads TGTGCCAGCAGTTACGGGGGGGAGTTCTACGAGCAGTACTTC. This gives the protein CASSYGGEFYEQYF.

The CDR3 DNA is TGTGCCAGCAGCTACGATGGCGTGAGGGAAACTGAAGCTTTCTTT. It translates to CASSYDGVRETEAFF. V and J are TRBV7-9 and TRBJ1-1; no clear D. This CDR3 region has 15 residues. V dropped 4 bases and J dropped 5 bases, with 17 bases sitting between them. The germline CDR1 and CDR2 sequences are SEHNR and FQNEAQ (reference sequence).

The chain recombines TRBV7-9 with TRBJ1-2, with TRBD1 as a possible D gene (6 bases). Germline CDR1 SEHNR, CDR2 FQNEAQ (reference sequence). This CDR3 is built from 13 residues. The germline V and J ends were trimmed by 5 bases and 4 bases, with 11 bases remaining between them. The CDR3 nucleotides are TGTGCCAGCAGCCCGGCGGGGGCCTATGGCTACACCTTC. It yields the protein CASSPAGAYGYTF.

V usage is TRBV6-5 and J usage is TRBJ1-1, with D possibly being TRBD1 (6 bases). The germline V gene has CDR1 MNHEY and CDR2 SVGAGI. The length of the CDR3 is 12 residues. Trimming shortened V by 4 bases and J by 8 bases, and 11 bases separated the two germline ends. The CDR3 DNA reads TGTGCCAGCAGTTCCACAGGGACCGAAGCTTTCTTT. Its protein is CASSSTGTEAFF.

The chain combines TRBV9 with TRBJ2-7, with 7 bases matching TRBD1. CDR1 and CDR2 from the germline V gene are SGDLS and YYNGEE. The CDR3 contains 16 residues. V lost 0 bases and J lost 3; bases outside the gene matches: 9. The CDR3 spells CASSVEGGSPLYEQYF. The CDR3 DNA follows: TGTGCCAGCAGCGTAGAAGGGGGCTCCCCCCTCTACGAGCAGTACTTC.

The rearrangement links TRBV29-1 to TRBJ1-2; D unclear. CDR1 is SQVTM, CDR2 ANQGSEA, per germline. The V end lost 1 base, the J end lost 4 bases, and 7 bases lay between the germline ends. CDR3 size: 12 residues. The CDR3, as DNA: TGCAGCGTTGAAGTCTATGGCTATGGCTACACCTTC. Its translation is CSVEVYGYGYTF.

The chain links TRBV30 to TRBJ2-7; 9 nucleotides align to TRBD1. The CDR3 consists of 16 residues. V was pared by 0 bases and J by 0 bases, with 6 bases of the junction left unmatched. Germline V gene sequence: CDR1 GTSNPN, CDR2 SVGIG (reference sequence). CDR3 DNA sequence: TGTGCCTGGAGTGTACTCGGGACAGGGAGCTCCTACGAGCAGTACTTC. It specifies CAWSVLGTGSSYEQYF.